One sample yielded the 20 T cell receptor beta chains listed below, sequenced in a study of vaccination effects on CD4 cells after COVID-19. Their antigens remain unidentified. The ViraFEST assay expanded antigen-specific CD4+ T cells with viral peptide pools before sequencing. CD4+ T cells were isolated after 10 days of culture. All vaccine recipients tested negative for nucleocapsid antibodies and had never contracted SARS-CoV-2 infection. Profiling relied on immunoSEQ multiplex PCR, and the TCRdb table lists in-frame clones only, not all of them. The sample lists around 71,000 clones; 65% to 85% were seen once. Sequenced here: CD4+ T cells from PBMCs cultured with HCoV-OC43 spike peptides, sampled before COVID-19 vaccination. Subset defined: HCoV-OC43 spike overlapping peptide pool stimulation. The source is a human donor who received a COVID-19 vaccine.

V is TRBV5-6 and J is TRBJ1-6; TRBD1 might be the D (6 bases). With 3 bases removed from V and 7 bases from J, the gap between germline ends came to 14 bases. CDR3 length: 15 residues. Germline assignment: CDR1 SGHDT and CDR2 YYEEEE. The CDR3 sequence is CASSSGAGWNSPLHF. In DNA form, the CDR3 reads TGTGCCAGCAGCTCGGGGGCAGGGTGGAATTCACCCCTCCACTTT.

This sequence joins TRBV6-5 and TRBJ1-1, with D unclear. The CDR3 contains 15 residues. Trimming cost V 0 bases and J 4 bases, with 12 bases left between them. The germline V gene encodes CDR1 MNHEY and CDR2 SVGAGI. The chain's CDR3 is CASSYSAAWGTEAFF. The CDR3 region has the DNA TGTGCCAGCAGTTACTCGGCCGCATGGGGCACTGAAGCTTTCTTT.

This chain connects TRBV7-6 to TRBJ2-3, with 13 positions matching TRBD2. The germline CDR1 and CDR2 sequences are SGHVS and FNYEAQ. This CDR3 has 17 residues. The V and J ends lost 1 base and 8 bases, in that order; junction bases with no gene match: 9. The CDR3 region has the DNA TGTGCCAGCAGCTTAGAGACTAGCGGGGGGCCCTCCGGTACGCAGTATTTT. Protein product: CASSLETSGGPSGTQYF.

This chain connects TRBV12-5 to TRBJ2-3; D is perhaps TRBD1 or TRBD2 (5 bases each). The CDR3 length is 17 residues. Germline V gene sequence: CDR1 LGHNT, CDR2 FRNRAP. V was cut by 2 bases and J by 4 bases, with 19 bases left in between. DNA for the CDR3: TGTGCTAGTGGTTTGCCCAATCGGGGCACGCACCCAGATACGCAGTATTTT. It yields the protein CASGLPNRGTHPDTQYF.

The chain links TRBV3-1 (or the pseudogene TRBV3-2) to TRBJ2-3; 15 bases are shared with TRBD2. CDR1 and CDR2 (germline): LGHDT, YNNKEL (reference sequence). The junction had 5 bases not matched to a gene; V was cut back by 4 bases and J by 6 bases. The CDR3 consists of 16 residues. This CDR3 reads CASSLRTSGGADTQYF. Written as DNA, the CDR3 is TGTGCCAGCAGCCTCCGGACTAGCGGGGGGGCTGATACGCAGTATTTT.

CDR3 in DNA: TGTGCCAGCAGCGACCAGGGGTTTGGCGAGCAGTACGTC. Protein sequence: CASSDQGFGEQYV. The genes are TRBV2 and TRBJ2-7; perhaps TRBD1 as D (6 bases). The CDR3 length is 13 residues. V lost 6 bases, J lost 6 bases, and 15 bases lay in between. Germline V gene lookup returns CDR1 SNHLY and CDR2 FYNNEI.

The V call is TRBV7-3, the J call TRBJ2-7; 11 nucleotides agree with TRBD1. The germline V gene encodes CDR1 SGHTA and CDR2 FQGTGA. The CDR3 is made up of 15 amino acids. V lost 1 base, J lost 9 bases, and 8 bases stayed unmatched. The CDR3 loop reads CASSLKGTGGLGQYV. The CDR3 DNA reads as TGTGCCAGCAGCTTAAAGGGGACAGGGGGTTTGGGGCAGTACGTC.

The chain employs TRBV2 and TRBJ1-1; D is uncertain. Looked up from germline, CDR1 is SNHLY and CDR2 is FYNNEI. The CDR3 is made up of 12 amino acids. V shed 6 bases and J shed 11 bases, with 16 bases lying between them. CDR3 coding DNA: TGTGCCAGCAGCCTTAGGATGTACCATGCTTTCTTT. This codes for CASSLRMYHAFF.

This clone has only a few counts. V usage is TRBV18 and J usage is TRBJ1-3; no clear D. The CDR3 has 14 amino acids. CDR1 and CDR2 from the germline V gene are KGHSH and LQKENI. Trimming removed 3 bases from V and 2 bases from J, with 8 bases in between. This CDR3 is CASSPSYAGNTIYF. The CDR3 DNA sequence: TGTGCCAGCTCACCTTCATATGCTGGAAACACCATATATTTT.

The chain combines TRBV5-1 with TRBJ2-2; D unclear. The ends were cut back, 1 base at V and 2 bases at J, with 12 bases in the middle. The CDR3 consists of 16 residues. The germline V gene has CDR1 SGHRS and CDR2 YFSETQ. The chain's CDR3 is CASSLLAGRNTGELFF. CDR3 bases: TGCGCCAGCAGCTTGTTGGCAGGACGTAACACCGGGGAGCTGTTTTTT.

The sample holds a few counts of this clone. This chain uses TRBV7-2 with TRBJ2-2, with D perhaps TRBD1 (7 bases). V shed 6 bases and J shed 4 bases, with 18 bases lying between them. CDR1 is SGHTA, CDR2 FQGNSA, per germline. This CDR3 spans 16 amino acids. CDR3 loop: CASSPQGGGATGELFF. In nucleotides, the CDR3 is TGTGCCAGCAGTCCCCAGGGGGGCGGGGCCACCGGGGAGCTGTTTTTT.

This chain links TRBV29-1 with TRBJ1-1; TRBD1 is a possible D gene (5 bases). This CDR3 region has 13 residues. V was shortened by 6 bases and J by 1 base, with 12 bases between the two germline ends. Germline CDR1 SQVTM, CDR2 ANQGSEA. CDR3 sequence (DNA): TGCAGCGTCCCTCGGACACCGAACACTGAAGCTTTCTTT. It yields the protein CSVPRTPNTEAFF.

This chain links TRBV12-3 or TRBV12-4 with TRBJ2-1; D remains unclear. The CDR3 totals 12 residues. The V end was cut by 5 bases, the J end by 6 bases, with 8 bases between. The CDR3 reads CASSRTANEQFF. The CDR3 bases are TGTGCCAGCAGTAGGACGGCCAATGAGCAGTTCTTC.

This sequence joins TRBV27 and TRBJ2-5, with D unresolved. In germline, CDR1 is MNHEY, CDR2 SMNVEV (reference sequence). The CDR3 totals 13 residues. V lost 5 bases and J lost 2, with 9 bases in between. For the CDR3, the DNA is TGTGCCAGCAGTCCTCTGGGTCAAGAGACCCAGTACTTC. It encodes CASSPLGQETQYF.

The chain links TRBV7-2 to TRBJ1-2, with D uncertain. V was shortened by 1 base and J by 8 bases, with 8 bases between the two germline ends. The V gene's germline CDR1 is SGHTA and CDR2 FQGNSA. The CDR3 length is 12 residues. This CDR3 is CASSLESEGYTF. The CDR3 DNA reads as TGTGCCAGCAGCTTAGAGTCAGAAGGCTACACCTTC.

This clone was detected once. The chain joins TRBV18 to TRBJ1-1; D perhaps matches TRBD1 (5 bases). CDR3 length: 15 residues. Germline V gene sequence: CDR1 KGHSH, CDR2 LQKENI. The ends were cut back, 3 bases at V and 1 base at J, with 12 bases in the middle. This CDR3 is CASSPDDGQNTEAFF. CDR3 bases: TGTGCCAGCTCACCTGACGACGGACAGAACACTGAAGCTTTCTTT. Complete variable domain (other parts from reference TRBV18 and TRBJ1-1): NAGVMQNPRHLVRRRGQEARLRCSPMKGHSHVYWYRQLPEEGLKFMVYLQKENIIDESGMPKERFSAEFPKEGPSILRIQQVVRGDSAAYFCASSPDDGQNTEAFFGQGTRLTVV.

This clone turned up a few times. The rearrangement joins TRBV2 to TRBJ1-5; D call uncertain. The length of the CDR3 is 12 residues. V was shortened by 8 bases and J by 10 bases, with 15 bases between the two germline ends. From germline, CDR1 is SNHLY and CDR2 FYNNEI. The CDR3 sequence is CASSLEGIPQHF. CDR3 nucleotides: TGTGCCAGCTCTCTAGAGGGTATTCCCCAGCATTTT.

The CDR3 sequence is CASSSWTAGQETQYF. The DNA of the CDR3 is TGCGCCAGCAGCTCTTGGACGGCGGGGCAAGAGACCCAGTACTTC. The chain uses TRBV5-1 and TRBJ2-5; D is perhaps TRBD2 (6 bases). Deletions cut 3 bases from V and 2 bases from J, with 14 bases between. The CDR3 runs to 15 residues. CDR1 and CDR2 from the germline V gene are SGHRS and YFSETQ.

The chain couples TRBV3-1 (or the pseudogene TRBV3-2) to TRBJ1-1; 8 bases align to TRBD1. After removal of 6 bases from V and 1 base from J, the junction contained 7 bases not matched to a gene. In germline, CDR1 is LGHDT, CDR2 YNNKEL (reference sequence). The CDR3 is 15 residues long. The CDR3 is CASRRTGIANTEAFF. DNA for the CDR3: TGTGCCAGCAGGCGGACAGGGATAGCGAACACTGAAGCTTTCTTT.

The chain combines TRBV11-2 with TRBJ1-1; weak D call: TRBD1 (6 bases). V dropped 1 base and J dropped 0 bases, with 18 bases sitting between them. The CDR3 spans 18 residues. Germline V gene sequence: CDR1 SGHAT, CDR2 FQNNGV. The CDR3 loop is CASSLAPGALLMNTEAFF. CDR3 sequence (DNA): TGTGCCAGCAGCTTAGCCCCAGGGGCCCTGTTGATGAACACTGAAGCTTTCTTT.